This T cell receptor (beta chain) was recorded in a study of PD-1 blockade in classical Hodgkin lymphoma. Brentuximab vedotin exposure varied among the patients, all of whom had relapsed after autologous stem cell transplantation. Produced via immunoSEQ multiplex PCR; TCRdb's table is partial and in-frame only. The sample contains 12,000 or so clones, about 85% of which appear only once. The CDR3 runs 12 residues. Germline lookup yields CDR1 SGDLS and CDR2 YYNGEE. With 10 bases removed from V and 0 bases from J, the gap between germline ends came to 11 bases. The V call is TRBV9, the J call TRBJ2-7; D is possibly TRBD2 (6 bases). The specimen comprised peripheral blood mononuclear cells (PBMCs), sampled at baseline. The TCR was taken from a human donor with classical Hodgkin lymphoma. The CDR3 loop is CASGGVSYEQYF. The CDR3 nucleotides are TGTGCCTCGGGCGGGGTCTCCTACGAGCAGTACTTC.